The source of this TCR beta chain is a study of T-cell reconstitution after alpha-beta-depleted transplantation in children. Germline-derived CDR1 and CDR2 are DFQATT and SNEGSKA (reference sequence). There are 12 residues in the CDR3. Trimming cost V 5 bases and J 8 bases; bases outside gene matches: 4. Molecular barcoding with unique molecular identifiers was used for the TCRbeta library. TCRdb reprocessed the PCR reads with MiXCR, giving one entry per CDR3 protein. Of 200,000 or so distinct CDR3 sequences in the sample, roughly 6.3% were seen once. This clonotype was observed many times. The rearrangement joins TRBV20-1 to TRBJ2-1, with 9 bases lining up with TRBD1. Material: PBMCs, obtained before TCRalphabeta/CD19-depleted stem cell transplant. The TCR was taken from a girl under three years old with combined immunodeficiency, due to receive a stem cell transplant. In DNA, the CDR3 is TGCAGTGCTGGAGGGACAGGGCATGAGCAGTTCTTC. Residues: CSAGGTGHEQFF.